This T cell receptor (beta chain) was recovered during a study of blood T cells in healthy people across ages. This clonotype was observed a handful of times. Its antigen is currently unknown. CDR3 size: 14 residues. V gave up 6 bases and J gave up 5 bases, with 17 bases separating them. The germline V gene has CDR1 DFQATT and CDR2 SNEGSKA (reference sequence). Alongside a J-beta primer mix, a sample-barcoded 5' primer served in a second PCR lasting about 7 to 11 cycles. TCRdb processed the 5' RACE reads anew with MiXCR; each CDR3 protein has one entry. The top ten clones hold around 14% of a sample with about 640,000 distinct CDR3 sequences, about 30% of them seen once. Study-wide points: No conclusive comparison of naive versus antigen-experienced cells was possible with unsorted PBMCs. More naive CD4+ cells and higher diversity marked long-lived donors relative to aged donors. Observed TCR beta diversity per million T cells went down as age went up. This fall followed a roughly linear course with age.

The sequence derives from an elderly woman in good health. The chain recombines TRBV20-1 with TRBJ1-5; D perhaps matches TRBD1 (6 bases). Material: blood. The CDR3 loop reads CSAESQGRYQPQHF. In DNA form, the CDR3 reads TGCAGTGCCGAGTCACAGGGAAGGTATCAGCCCCAGCATTTT.